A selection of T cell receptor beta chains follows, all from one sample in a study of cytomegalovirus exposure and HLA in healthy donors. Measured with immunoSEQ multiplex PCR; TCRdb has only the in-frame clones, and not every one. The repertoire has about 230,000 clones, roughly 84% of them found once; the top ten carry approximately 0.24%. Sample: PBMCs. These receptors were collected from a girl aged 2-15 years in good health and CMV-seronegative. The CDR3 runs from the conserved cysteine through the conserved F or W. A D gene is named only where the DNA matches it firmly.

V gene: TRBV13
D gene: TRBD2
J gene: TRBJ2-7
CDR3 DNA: TGTGCCAGCAGCTCTACCCCGGGACTAGCGGGGCCCCCTGCCTACGAGCAGTACTTC
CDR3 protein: CASSSTPGLAGPPAYEQYF

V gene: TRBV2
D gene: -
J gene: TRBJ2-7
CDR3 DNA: TGTGCCAGCAGTGGGAACAGGGCCGGGTACGAGCAGTACTTC
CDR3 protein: CASSGNRAGYEQYF

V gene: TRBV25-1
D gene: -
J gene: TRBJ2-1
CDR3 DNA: TGTGCCAGCAGTCCCGGGGGTGAGCAGTTCTTC
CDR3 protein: CASSPGGEQFF

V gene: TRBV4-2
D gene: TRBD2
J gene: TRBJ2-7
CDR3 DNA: TGTGCCAGCAGCCGGACTAGCGTTTTCGGGGATAGCGAGCAGTACTTC
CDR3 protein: CASSRTSVFGDSEQYF

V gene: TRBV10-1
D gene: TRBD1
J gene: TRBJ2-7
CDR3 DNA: TGCGCCACCAAGACAGGGGTGTACGAGCAGTACTTC
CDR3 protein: CATKTGVYEQYF

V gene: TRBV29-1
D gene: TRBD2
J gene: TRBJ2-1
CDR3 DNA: TGCAGCGTCGAACTAGCGGGGGGCTACAATGAGCAGTTCTTC
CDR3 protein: CSVELAGGYNEQFF

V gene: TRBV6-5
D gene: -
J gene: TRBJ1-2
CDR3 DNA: TGTGCCAGCACCGGGCAGGGGTATGGCTACACCTTC
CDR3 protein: CASTGQGYGYTF

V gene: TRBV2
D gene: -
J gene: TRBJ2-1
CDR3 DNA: TGTGCCAGCAACGGGTACAATGAGCAGTTCTTC
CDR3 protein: CASNGYNEQFF

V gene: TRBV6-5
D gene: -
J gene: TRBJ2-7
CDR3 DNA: TGTGCCAGCCGGAGTAACTGGTACGAGCAGTACTTC
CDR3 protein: CASRSNWYEQYF

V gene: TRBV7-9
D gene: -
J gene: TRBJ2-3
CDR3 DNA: TGTGCCAGCGGGGGGGCCGGATCAGATACGCAGTATTTT
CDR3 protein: CASGGAGSDTQYF

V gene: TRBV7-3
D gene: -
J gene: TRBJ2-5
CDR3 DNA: TGTGCCAGCACCATAAGCGGAAGGGAGGTAGGGGAGACCCAGTACTTC
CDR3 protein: CASTISGREVGETQYF

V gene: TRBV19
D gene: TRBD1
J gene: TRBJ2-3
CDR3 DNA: TGTGCCAGTAGGGCCGGGACAGGGAAGAGAGATACGCAGTATTTT
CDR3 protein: CASRAGTGKRDTQYF

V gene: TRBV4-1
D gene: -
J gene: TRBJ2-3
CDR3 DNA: TGCGCCAGCAGCCAAGGTTTGGGGAGTACGCAGTATTTT
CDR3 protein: CASSQGLGSTQYF

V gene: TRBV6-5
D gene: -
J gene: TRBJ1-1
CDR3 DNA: TGTGCCAGCAGTGAAGGGGATGAAGCTTTCTTT
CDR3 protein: CASSEGDEAFF

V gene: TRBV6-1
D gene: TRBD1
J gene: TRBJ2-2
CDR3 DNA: TGTGCCAGCAGTGGACAGGGCTTGGTAACCGGGGAGCTGTTTTTT
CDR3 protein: CASSGQGLVTGELFF

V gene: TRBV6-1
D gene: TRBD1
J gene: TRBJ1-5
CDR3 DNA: TGTGCCAGCAGTGGAGACGGGACAGGGTATCAGCCCCAGCATTTT
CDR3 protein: CASSGDGTGYQPQHF